What follows are 22 T cell receptor beta chains derived from one specimen sequenced in a study of blood T cell repertoires in COVID-19 (TCRdb year 2020). Library preparation was by the immunoSEQ multiplex PCR assay. Drawn from immuneACCESS, this table holds only the in-frame rearrangements with V and J called that TCRdb kept. Clones are partly lost; checked studies trace under half to an unresolved V gene and leave the rest unexplained. The sample table records 40,000 to 55,000 clones; over 90% of these occur just once. Roughly 10% of the sample rests with the top ten. The sequenced sample consisted of peripheral blood. Receptors originate from a woman older than 75 with acute or convalescent COVID-19.

The V call is TRBV5-6, the J call TRBJ1-1; TRBD1 matches at 7 bases. CDR1 and CDR2 (germline): SGHDT, YYEEEE. J was trimmed by 4 bases and V by 2 bases; bases with no gene match: 5. The CDR3 is 14 residues long. The chain's CDR3 is CASSFRGQGTEAFF. The CDR3 DNA is TGTGCCAGCAGCTTTAGGGGGCAAGGCACTGAAGCTTTCTTT. Full variable domain (remainder filled in from reference TRBV5-6 and TRBJ1-1): DAGVTQSPTHLIKTRGQQVTLRCSPKSGHDTVSWYQQALGQGPQFIFQYYEEEERQRGNFPDRFSGHQFPNYSSELNVNALLLGDSALYLCASSFRGQGTEAFFGQGTRLTVV.

This clone appeared a single time. This chain links TRBV19 with TRBJ1-5, with TRBD1 matching over 7 bases. The CDR3 is 14 residues long. Germline CDR1 and CDR2: LNHDA and SQIVND (reference sequence). With V trimmed by 4 bases and J by 6 bases, 6 bases remained unmatched. CDR3 amino acids: CASSTGTGAQPQHF. The CDR3 coding sequence is TGTGCCAGTAGTACAGGAACAGGGGCTCAGCCCCAGCATTTT.

The CDR3 sequence: CAWSRQLGNTEAFF. CDR3 coding DNA: TGTGCCTGGAGTCGACAGCTTGGGAACACTGAAGCTTTCTTT. V and J are TRBV30 and TRBJ1-1; a possible D gene is TRBD1 (5 bases). Germline assignment: CDR1 GTSNPN and CDR2 SVGIG (reference sequence). This CDR3 comprises 14 residues. V was trimmed by 2 bases and J by 1 base, leaving 11 bases between them. The full variable domain, with the rest looked up from reference TRBV30 and TRBJ1-1, is SQTIHQWPATLVQPVGSPLSLECTVEGTSNPNLYWYRQAAGRGLQLLFYSVGIGQISSEVPQNLSASRPQDRQFILSSKKLLLSDSGFYLCAWSRQLGNTEAFFGQGTRLTVV.

The chain carries TRBV5-1 and TRBJ2-5, with D possibly being TRBD2 (6 bases). CDR1 and CDR2 from the germline V gene are SGHRS and YFSETQ. The CDR3 is made up of 13 amino acids. Trimming removed 3 bases at V and 4 bases at J, with 10 bases between. The CDR3 DNA is TGCGCCAGCAGCTCCGCGGGACCAGAGACCCAGTACTTC. Amino acids: CASSSAGPETQYF.

The rearrangement uses TRBV5-1 and TRBJ2-3, with D tentatively TRBD1 (5 bases). CDR1 is SGHRS, CDR2 YFSETQ, per germline. The V end was cut by 2 bases, the J end by 4 bases, with 8 bases between. The CDR3 runs 13 residues. The CDR3: CASSFSGPDTQYF. The CDR3 nucleotides read TGCGCCAGCAGCTTTTCAGGGCCAGATACGCAGTATTTT.

The CDR3 spells CASSQRAVTPGELFF. The CDR3 DNA is TGTGCCAGCAGCCAAAGAGCCGTGACTCCCGGGGAGCTGTTTTTT. The genes are TRBV3-1 (or the pseudogene TRBV3-2) and TRBJ2-2; D is ambiguous. The germline CDR1 and CDR2 sequences are LGHDT and YNNKEL (reference sequence). V lost 2 bases, J lost 6 bases, and 13 bases lay in between. This CDR3 is built from 15 residues.

CDR3 residues: CASGPSGGGTGELFF. CDR3 sequence (DNA): TGTGCTAGTGGTCCGTCAGGCGGAGGGACCGGGGAGCTGTTTTTT. V gene TRBV12-5 combines with J gene TRBJ2-2, with TRBD2 as a possible D gene (6 bases). Germline CDR1 is LGHNT and CDR2 is FRNRAP. V was cut by 5 bases and J by 5 bases, with 15 bases left in between. The CDR3 is 15 amino acids.

The V call is TRBV7-2, the J call TRBJ2-2; 10 bases fit TRBD1. CDR1 SGHTA and CDR2 FQGNSA come from the germline V gene. The CDR3 sequence is 17 residues long. The trim removed 5 bases at V and 1 base at J, leaving 7 bases unmatched. The chain's CDR3 is CASSSRQGAGNTGELFF. CDR3 nucleotide sequence: TGTGCCAGCAGCAGCCGACAGGGGGCTGGGAACACCGGGGAGCTGTTTTTT.

The chain combines TRBV2 with TRBJ1-1, with D perhaps matching TRBD1 (5 bases). The V gene lost 9 bases and the J gene lost 4 bases, with 15 bases spanning the gap. The CDR3 runs to 13 residues. CDR1 SNHLY and CDR2 FYNNEI come from the germline V gene. In nucleotides, the CDR3 is TGTGCCAGTGCACAGGCTTGGGGCACTGAAGCTTTCTTT. Translated, it gives CASAQAWGTEAFF.

V is TRBV7-2 and J is TRBJ2-7, with 7 bases lining up with TRBD2. CDR1 is SGHTA, CDR2 FQGNSA, per germline. The trim removed 6 bases at V and 13 bases at J, leaving 21 bases unmatched. The CDR3 runs 15 residues. The CDR3 sequence is CASSPNPPPAGRIYF. DNA for the CDR3: TGTGCCAGCAGTCCAAATCCCCCACCAGCGGGAAGGATCTACTTC.

The V call is TRBV11-2, the J call TRBJ1-3; possible D gene TRBD1, 6 bases. This CDR3 contains 15 residues. CDR1 and CDR2 from the germline V gene are SGHAT and FQNNGV. Trimming stripped 5 bases from V and 0 bases from J, with 11 bases between. The CDR3 protein is CASSAGQSSGNTIYF. The CDR3 DNA reads as TGTGCCAGCAGCGCTGGACAGTCCTCTGGAAACACCATATATTTT.

The V and J genes are TRBV13 and TRBJ2-7, with 7 bases identical to TRBD1. Trimming removed 6 bases from V and 1 base from J; junction bases left unmatched: 6. The CDR3 loop spans 14 amino acids. Germline loops: CDR1 PRHDT, CDR2 FYEKMQ (reference sequence). The CDR3 DNA is TGTGCCAGCAGGGAACAGGGGACGTCCTACGAGCAGTACTTC. It yields the protein CASREQGTSYEQYF.

J is TRBJ2-1 and V is TRBV3-1 (or the pseudogene TRBV3-2), with unresolved D. The germline gives CDR1 LGHDT, CDR2 YNNKEL (reference sequence). This CDR3 comprises 14 residues. V was clipped by 2 bases and J by 2 bases, with 7 bases between them. The CDR3 DNA follows: TGTGCCAGCAGCCAACGGGTTACCTACAATGAGCAGTTCTTC. Its protein is CASSQRVTYNEQFF.

The chain combines TRBV3-1 (or the pseudogene TRBV3-2) with TRBJ1-1, with 9 bases fitting TRBD1. V was clipped by 1 base and J by 11 bases; unmatched bases: 5. The CDR3 spans 13 residues. Looked up from germline, CDR1 is LGHDT and CDR2 is YNNKEL (reference sequence). CDR3 nucleotide sequence: TGTGCCAGCAGCCAAGTAGGGACAGGGCAGGCTTTCTTT. This sequence encodes CASSQVGTGQAFF.

This chain uses TRBV6-5 with TRBJ2-7, with TRBD1 matching 8 bases. CDR1 is MNHEY, CDR2 SVGAGI, per germline. V shed 6 bases and J 2 bases; nucleotides not matched to a gene: 6. This CDR3 spans 14 amino acids. CDR3: CASSLQGVAYEQYF. CDR3 DNA sequence: TGTGCCAGCAGCTTACAGGGGGTGGCCTACGAGCAGTACTTC.

The chain is built from TRBV7-9 and TRBJ2-7; 14 nucleotides line up with TRBD2. Germline V CDR1 and CDR2: SEHNR, FQNEAQ (reference sequence). V was clipped by 5 bases and J by 7 bases; unmatched bases: 7. The CDR3 spans 15 residues. CDR3 loop: CASSGLAGGIGEQYF. The CDR3 DNA reads as TGTGCCAGCAGCGGACTAGCGGGAGGAATCGGTGAGCAGTACTTC.

The sample holds one count of this clone. The CDR3 is CASSEIFGSGLDIQYF. The CDR3 DNA follows: TGTGCCAGCAGTGAAATCTTTGGGTCAGGGTTGGACATTCAGTACTTC. This chain links TRBV6-1 with TRBJ2-4, with a tentative D call TRBD1 (5 bases). This CDR3 is 16 amino acids long. Germline CDR1 and CDR2: MNHNS and SASEGT. The V gene lost 2 bases and the J gene lost 8 bases, with 19 bases spanning the gap.

The chain carries TRBV3-1 (or the pseudogene TRBV3-2) and TRBJ1-2, with 8 bases matching TRBD1. V lost 0 bases, J lost 8 bases, and 17 bases stayed unmatched. This CDR3 contains 18 residues. Per germline, CDR1 LGHDT and CDR2 YNNKEL (reference sequence). The CDR3: CASSQDSQTFQGAKGYTF. The CDR3 nucleotides read TGTGCCAGCAGCCAAGATTCCCAGACTTTTCAGGGGGCAAAGGGCTACACCTTC.

The chain combines TRBV3-1 (or the pseudogene TRBV3-2) with TRBJ1-3; D might be TRBD1 (5 bases). Trimming removed 7 bases at V and 0 bases at J, with 10 bases between. The CDR3 has 14 amino acids. CDR1 is LGHDT and CDR2 is YNNKEL in the germline V gene (reference sequence). In DNA, the CDR3 is TGTGCCAGCACCCCGGGGGTCTCTGGAAACACCATATATTTT. It is translated as CASTPGVSGNTIYF.

The CDR3 bases are TGTGCCAGCAGTGGGGCTAATAGCAATCAGCCCCAGCATTTT. It is translated as CASSGANSNQPQHF. The V and J genes are TRBV2 and TRBJ1-5, with no clear D. This CDR3 comprises 14 residues. Looked up from germline, CDR1 is SNHLY and CDR2 is FYNNEI. Trimming removed 4 bases at V and 0 bases at J, with 7 bases between.

The chain has TRBV18 and TRBJ1-3; D gene uncertain. Trimming shortened V by 3 bases and J by 3 bases, and 15 bases separated the two germline ends. Per the germline V gene, CDR1 is KGHSH and CDR2 is LQKENI. The CDR3 contains 16 residues. CDR3 loop: CASSPERSLIGNTIYF. In DNA form, the CDR3 reads TGTGCCAGCTCACCTGAGAGGAGCTTGATTGGAAACACCATATATTTT. Filled out from reference TRBV18 and TRBJ1-3, the complete variable domain reads NAGVMQNPRHLVRRRGQEARLRCSPMKGHSHVYWYRQLPEEGLKFMVYLQKENIIDESGMPKERFSAEFPKEGPSILRIQQVVRGDSAAYFCASSPERSLIGNTIYFGEGSWLTVV.

This clone appeared a single time. The V call is TRBV5-4, the J call TRBJ1-1, with a possible D match to TRBD1 (6 bases). Germline lookup yields CDR1 SGHNT and CDR2 YYREEE (reference sequence). V was cut by 7 bases and J by 4 bases, with 20 bases left in between. This CDR3 contains 15 residues. The CDR3 coding sequence is TGTGCCAGCCAAACGGGGGGGCAGTTGAGCACTGAAGCTTTCTTT. Amino acids: CASQTGGQLSTEAFF.